These 5 T cell receptor beta chains came from one sample sequenced in a study of identical twins. TCRdb re-derived calls from the 5' RACE reads in MiXCR, one entry per CDR3 protein. This sample has approximately 260,000 distinct CDR3 sequences, with over 11% found just once. The material sequenced was memory (CD45RO+) T cells sorted from blood. The receptors shown here come from a woman in her late teens or twenties in good health.

This clonotype appeared a single time. J is TRBJ2-7 and V is TRBV4-3; D may correspond to TRBD1 or TRBD2 (5 bases each). The CDR3 has 18 amino acids. The V gene lost 0 bases and the J gene lost 3 bases, with 21 bases spanning the gap. Looked up from germline, CDR1 is LGHNA and CDR2 is YSLEER. The CDR3 region is CASSQDRFSLRGVYEQYF. The DNA for the CDR3 is TGCGCCAGCAGCCAAGATCGGTTTAGCTTGAGAGGGGTCTACGAGCAGTACTTC.

This clonotype turned up a few times. The chain joins TRBV20-1 to TRBJ2-3; D is unclear. CDR3 length: 13 amino acids. CDR1 and CDR2 (germline): DFQATT, SNEGSKA (reference sequence). V was clipped by 0 bases and J by 1 base, with 5 bases between them. This CDR3 reads CSAREAGTDTQYF. CDR3 nucleotide sequence: TGCAGTGCTAGAGAAGCTGGCACAGATACGCAGTATTTT.

J is TRBJ1-2 and V is TRBV9, with D possibly matching TRBD1 (5 bases). Germline CDR1 reads SGDLS; CDR2 reads YYNGEE. The CDR3 is made up of 11 amino acids. Trimming took off 5 bases at V and 8 bases at J, with 10 bases between the two ends. The CDR3 reads CASSGTGGYTF. CDR3 coding DNA: TGTGCCAGCAGTGGGACGGGGGGCTACACCTTC.

The chain recombines TRBV20-1 with TRBJ2-5; D could derive from TRBD1 or TRBD2 (8 bases each). Germline lookup yields CDR1 DFQATT and CDR2 SNEGSKA (reference sequence). This CDR3 spans 16 amino acids. V lost 0 bases and J lost 13, with 27 bases in between. CDR3 amino acids: CSARDFRGQREPERYF. DNA for the CDR3: TGCAGTGCTAGAGATTTCAGGGGGCAGCGGGAGCCGGAGAGGTACTTC.

In this sample, this clonotype turned up a few times. The chain links TRBV7-8 to TRBJ2-3; 8 bases line up with TRBD2. CDR1 and CDR2 (germline): SGHVS, FQNEAQ. This CDR3 has 16 residues. Losses at the gene ends were 5 bases for V and 4 bases for J; bases not matched to a gene: 11. CDR3 coding DNA: TGTGCCAGCAGCCCGACACTAGCGGAGCGGGCAGATACGCAGTATTTT. It is translated as CASSPTLAERADTQYF.